A selection of T cell receptor beta chains follows, all from one sample in a study of sequential checkpoint blockade in melanoma. Profiling relied on immunoSEQ multiplex PCR, and the TCRdb table lists in-frame clones only, not all of them. The table includes about 21,000 clones, about four fifths detected once. This specimen was CD8+ T cells sorted from blood (inferred from file names), taken from a patient given nivolumab and ipilimumab in sequence. All receptors come from a human donor with melanoma. Each CDR3 is given with its conserved first and last residue. The D gene is left open where the match is weak. Only some rows state a clone size, as once, few, many or a class for expanded clones.

>TRBV18|14|.|TRBJ1-2|.
TGTGCCAGCTCACCACCTGAGACTGCCTATGGCTACACCTTC
CASSPPETAYGYTF
>TRBV4-1|13|.|TRBJ1-2|.
TGCGCCAGCAGCCAAGCACAGGATCTCGGCTACACCTTC
CASSQAQDLGYTF
>TRBV6-5|15|.|TRBJ1-6|few
TGTGCCACCAGACAGGACGGCTCCTATAATTCACCCCTCCACTTT
CATRQDGSYNSPLHF
>TRBV5-1|14|TRBD1|TRBJ2-7|.
TGCGCCAGCAGCTTTACAGGGGGGTGGTACGAGCAGTACTTC
CASSFTGGWYEQYF
>TRBV5-4|18|TRBD2|TRBJ2-6|once
TGTGCCAGCAGCCCGGCTAGCGGGGCTTACTCTGGGGCCAACGTCCTGACTTTC
CASSPASGAYSGANVLTF
>TRBV27|15|TRBD1|TRBJ2-7|.
TGTGCCAGCAGCCTCCGGGACAGGCTAACCTACGAGCAGTACTTC
CASSLRDRLTYEQYF
>TRBV4-2|17|.|TRBJ2-3|.
TGTGCCAGCAGCCAAGATCTAGGGACTTTGCTCACAGATACGCAGTATTTT
CASSQDLGTLLTDTQYF
>TRBV27|13|.|TRBJ1-3|.
TGTGCCAGCAGTTTAGGACAGGGAAACACCATATATTTT
CASSLGQGNTIYF
>TRBV6-5|15|.|TRBJ2-1|.
TGTGCCAGCAGCCTCGGGGGGCTGGCGTACAATGAGCAGTTCTTC
CASSLGGLAYNEQFF
>TRBV27|15|.|TRBJ1-4|.
TGTGCCAGCAGTTTATTTGGGGGGACTAATGAAAAACTGTTTTTT
CASSLFGGTNEKLFF
>TRBV30|14|TRBD2|TRBJ2-7|.
TGTGCCTGGGAGAATCCGGGACTAGTGGGCGAGCAGTACTTC
CAWENPGLVGEQYF
>TRBV27|14|TRBD1|TRBJ2-5|.
TGTGCCAGCAGGGTGACAGGGCGGCAAGAGACCCAGTACTTC
CASRVTGRQETQYF
>TRBV7-9|10|.|TRBJ1-2|once
TGTGCCAGCAGCCGGAGTGGCTACACCTTC
CASSRSGYTF
>TRBV13|9|.|TRBJ1-1|.
TGTGCCAGCAGCCCTCGAGCTTTCTTT
CASSPRAFF
>TRBV4-1|15|TRBD1|TRBJ1-3|.
TGCGCCAGCAGCTCAGGGACAGGGGCAGGAAACACCATATATTTT
CASSSGTGAGNTIYF
>TRBV5-1|16|TRBD1|TRBJ1-2|medium-sized
TGCGCCAGCAGTTCAGGGACAGGGCCAGCTAACTATGGCTACACCTTC
CASSSGTGPANYGYTF
>TRBV2|15|TRBD1|TRBJ2-7|.
TGTGCCAGCAGGGCGGACAGGGGAGGGTCCTACGAGCAGTACTTC
CASRADRGGSYEQYF
>TRBV4-2|16|TRBD2|TRBJ2-7|.
TGTGCCAGCAGCCAAGAAGCGGGGGGGGCCGGGAACGAGCAGTACTTC
CASSQEAGGAGNEQYF
>TRBV13|14|.|TRBJ2-3|.
TGTGCCAGCAGCTATCCGGGTGGCACAGATACGCAGTATTTT
CASSYPGGTDTQYF
>TRBV7-2|18|TRBD1|TRBJ2-7|.
TGTGCCAGCAGCTGGGGAGGACAGGGGGCGCGGCCTCTCTACGAGCAGTACTTC
CASSWGGQGARPLYEQYF
>TRBV7-7|17|.|TRBJ1-2|.
TGTGCCAGCAGCCAGCGCAGTAAGTGCCGAAAGATCTATGGCTACACCTTC
CASSQRSKCRKIYGYTF
>TRBV19|15|TRBD2|TRBJ2-1|.
TGTGCCAGTAGCCCGCGGGGGGGCCCCAACAATGAGCAGTTCTTC
CASSPRGGPNNEQFF
>TRBV7-9|15|TRBD2|TRBJ2-2|.
TGTGCCAGCAGCTATAGCGGGGGGGTCACCGGGGAGCTGTTTTTT
CASSYSGGVTGELFF
>TRBV2|13|.|TRBJ2-7|.
TGTGCCACACGAATTCGGGGTCCCTACGAGCAGTACTTC
CATRIRGPYEQYF
>TRBV28|13|.|TRBJ1-6|few
TGTGCCAGCAGTTCTTCCTATAATTCACCCCTCCACTTT
CASSSSYNSPLHF
>TRBV7-9|15|TRBD1|TRBJ1-4|.
TGTGCCAGCAGCGACACCGGGACAGGGGGTGAAAAACTGTTTTTT
CASSDTGTGGEKLFF
>TRBV7-6|15|.|TRBJ2-1|few
TGTGCCAGCAGCCCTCGAGGGGGGGCGGGCAATGAGCAGTTCTTC
CASSPRGGAGNEQFF
>TRBV19|16|TRBD1|TRBJ1-5|.
TGTGCCAGTGAACGGTGGTCGACAGGGGGGGATCAGCCCCAGCATTTT
CASERWSTGGDQPQHF
>TRBV4-1|17|TRBD2|TRBJ2-1|.
TGCGCCAGCAGCCAAGAATCCGAGCGGGGGGGCTACAATGAGCAGTTCTTC
CASSQESERGGYNEQFF
>TRBV5-1|14|.|TRBJ2-4|.
TGCGCCATCCTCTACCGGGACATTAAAAACATTCAGTACTTC
CAILYRDIKNIQYF
>TRBV7-8|11|.|TRBJ1-2|.
TGTGCCAGCAGCCTGGGAGGTAGCTACACCTTC
CASSLGGSYTF
>TRBV19|18|TRBD1|TRBJ1-1|.
TGTGCCAGTAGTATGGGGGAAGCGACAGGGGGGAAGAACACTGAAGCTTTCTTT
CASSMGEATGGKNTEAFF
>TRBV27|14|.|TRBJ1-2|.
TGTGCCAGCAGTTTATCGGGGCCGAGCTATGGCTACACCTTC
CASSLSGPSYGYTF
>TRBV28|11|.|TRBJ2-1|.
TGTGCCAGCAGCAGGATCGATGAGCAGTTCTTC
CASSRIDEQFF
>TRBV6-1|15|TRBD1|TRBJ1-5|few
TGTGCCAGCAGCACCGGGACAGAATACAATCAGCCCCAGCATTTT
CASSTGTEYNQPQHF
>TRBV7-2|17|.|TRBJ1-2|.
TGTGCCAGCAGCGGAAGCGGCGGAGACGGAAAGACCTATGGCTACACCTTC
CASSGSGGDGKTYGYTF
>TRBV9|14|TRBD1|TRBJ1-4|once
TGTGCCAGCAGCGAGCGACAGGGAGACGAAAAACTGTTTTTT
CASSERQGDEKLFF
>TRBV10-3|15|TRBD2|TRBJ2-1|.
TGTGCCATCAGGAATGTAGCGGGGGGTGTTGATGAGCAGTTCTTC
CAIRNVAGGVDEQFF
>TRBV19|15|.|TRBJ2-3|.
TGTGCCAGTAGTTGGAGAGCGTCCCGGACAGATACGCAGTATTTT
CASSWRASRTDTQYF
>TRBV4-1|14|.|TRBJ2-5|once
TGCGCCAGCAGCCAAGAACAGGGTGGACAGACCCAGTACTTC
CASSQEQGGQTQYF
>TRBV7-9|15|.|TRBJ2-1|.
TGTGCCAGCAGCTTCTTGGGGGGAACCTACAATGAGCAGTTCTTC
CASSFLGGTYNEQFF
>TRBV6-1|14|TRBD2|TRBJ2-7|.
TGTGCCAGCAGTGAAAATCGACTAGCGGGGGAGCAGTACTTC
CASSENRLAGEQYF
>TRBV7-9|17|TRBD2|TRBJ2-1|.
TGTGCCAGCAGCTTAACCACGCGGGGGAGCTCCTACAATGAGCAGTTCTTC
CASSLTTRGSSYNEQFF
>TRBV27|13|.|TRBJ1-2|.
TGTGCCAGCACCGCGCAGGGCGGCTATGGCTACACCTTC
CASTAQGGYGYTF
>TRBV4-1|14|.|TRBJ2-5|.
TGCGCCAGCAGCCAAGAAAGGACACTTGAGACCCAGTACTTC
CASSQERTLETQYF
>TRBV5-8|11|.|TRBJ2-5|.
TGTGCCAGCAGCCCTAAAGAGACCCAGTACTTC
CASSPKETQYF
>TRBV6-5|16|TRBD1|TRBJ1-4|.
TGTGCCAGCAGTTACTCGACAGGGTTTCCTAATGAAAAACTGTTTTTT
CASSYSTGFPNEKLFF
>TRBV7-9|15|.|TRBJ1-1|.
TGTGCCAGCAGCTCAACAGGGCGGAAGGACACTGAAGCTTTCTTT
CASSSTGRKDTEAFF
>TRBV27|16|.|TRBJ2-3|.
TGTGCCAGCAGTTTATGGGGGGGGGCCAGGACAGATACGCAGTATTTT
CASSLWGGARTDTQYF
>TRBV29-1|15|TRBD1|TRBJ2-7|.
TGCAGCGTTGAAGTCCCGGGACAGGGATTCTACGAGCAGTACTTC
CSVEVPGQGFYEQYF
>TRBV11-2|17|TRBD1|TRBJ2-1|.
TGTGCCAGCAGCCCCGACGACAGGGAAAGCTCCTACAATGAGCAGTTCTTC
CASSPDDRESSYNEQFF
>TRBV7-9|17|.|TRBJ2-4|.
TGTGCCAGCAGCCCAACCTGGGGAGGCCAAGCCAAAAACATTCAGTACTTC
CASSPTWGGQAKNIQYF
>TRBV19|14|.|TRBJ2-1|.
TGTGCCAGTAGTATACCGAGCTCCTACAATGAGCAGTTCTTC
CASSIPSSYNEQFF